This T cell receptor (beta chain) was captured in a study of T cell responses to AZD1222 COVID-19 vaccine. Per germline, CDR1 SNHLY and CDR2 FYNNEI. The ends were cut back, 2 bases at V and 5 bases at J, with 12 bases in the middle. This CDR3 is built from 14 residues. This table comes from immunoSEQ multiplex PCR, and its TCRdb copy is limited to in-frame clones, with some not included. The repertoire has about 75,000 clones, about nine tenths of them found once; the top ten carry more than 8.5%. Comments on this clone: No antigen is known for it.

Study-level points and caveats: Regions 160-218 and 743-854 dominated among vaccine-associated CD4 TCRs spanning spike. Receipt of two AZD1222 doses was followed by a rise in Spike-specific TCR breadth and depth. Only five to seven individuals given AZD1222 were seropositive at baseline.

The source of this sequence is an adult who received the MenACWY meningococcal vaccine as a control. The sample consisted of peripheral blood, taken 28 days after the second dose of the MenACWY control vaccine. This chain connects TRBV2 to TRBJ2-5; the D gene is possibly TRBD2 (5 bases). CDR3 DNA: TGTGCCAGCAGTGAAATAACCCCGGGGGAGACCCAGTACTTC. It codes for CASSEITPGETQYF.